One sample yielded the 29 T cell receptor beta chains listed below, sequenced in a study of somatic mutations in cytotoxic T cells in rheumatoid arthritis. The assay was immunoSEQ multiplex PCR, and TCRdb's table has in-frame clones only and misses some. The table lists approximately 20,000 clones, roughly four fifths of them singletons. Sequenced: CD8+ T cells sorted from blood. The receptors originated from a man aged 18 to 29 with rheumatoid arthritis.

The chain employs TRBV13 and TRBJ2-1; 8 bases line up with TRBD1. The CDR3 covers 15 residues. Germline CDR1 reads PRHDT; CDR2 reads FYEKMQ (reference sequence). V lost 5 bases to trimming and J lost 0 bases; unmatched junction nucleotides: 3. The CDR3: CASSLTGGSYNEQFF. In nucleotides, the CDR3 is TGTGCCAGCAGCCTTACAGGGGGCTCCTACAATGAGCAGTTCTTC.

V gene TRBV2 combines with J gene TRBJ1-6, with a tentative D call TRBD1 (5 bases). Germline CDR1 and CDR2: SNHLY and FYNNEI. V was pared by 7 bases and J by 0 bases, with 16 bases between. CDR3 length equals 17 residues. CDR3 residues: CASTGPGPSSYNSPLHF. The CDR3 DNA reads as TGTGCCAGCACTGGGCCGGGGCCCAGCTCCTATAATTCACCCCTCCACTTT.

The chain carries TRBV5-4 and TRBJ1-2; D unresolved. Germline V gene sequence: CDR1 SGHNT, CDR2 YYREEE (reference sequence). The CDR3 length is 12 residues. The germline V and J ends were trimmed by 5 bases and 3 bases, with 8 bases remaining between them. This CDR3 is CASSQDDYGYTF. The CDR3 DNA reads TGTGCCAGCAGTCAGGACGACTATGGCTACACCTTC. The full variable domain, completed using reference TRBV5-4 and TRBJ1-2, is ETGVTQSPTHLIKTRGQQVTLRCSSQSGHNTVSWYQQALGQGPQFIFQYYREEENGRGNFPPRFSGLQFPNYSSELNVNALELDDSALYLCASSQDDYGYTFGSGTRLTVV.

The J gene is TRBJ2-5, the V gene TRBV6-5, with D unclear. V dropped 0 bases and J dropped 3 bases, with 2 bases sitting between them. The CDR3 is made up of 12 amino acids. The V gene's germline CDR1 is MNHEY and CDR2 SVGAGI. The CDR3 DNA reads TGTGCCAGCAGTTACTCAGAAGAGACCCAGTACTTC. This sequence encodes CASSYSEETQYF.

The chain couples TRBV7-6 to TRBJ2-2; D gene unclear. The CDR3 covers 17 residues. Germline V lookup: CDR1 SGHVS, CDR2 FNYEAQ. V lost 5 bases, J lost 0 bases, and 16 bases lay in between. The CDR3 loop is CASSPAAVTANTGELFF. The CDR3 bases are TGTGCCAGCAGCCCGGCGGCAGTGACCGCGAACACCGGGGAGCTGTTTTTT.

This rearrangement joins TRBV25-1 to TRBJ2-5, with D possibly being TRBD1 or TRBD2 (5 bases each). From germline, CDR1 is MGHDK and CDR2 SYGVNS. The CDR3 is made up of 17 amino acids. V shed 1 base and J shed 1 base, with 16 bases lying between them. The CDR3 reads CASSESDGGPGQETQYF. CDR3 in DNA: TGTGCCAGCAGTGAATCCGATGGGGGTCCGGGCCAAGAGACCCAGTACTTC.

This clone ranks as medium-sized (0.01 to 0.1%). DNA of the CDR3: TGTGCCAGCAGCATATTAACCTGGGGAGCTTTCTTT. Protein: CASSILTWGAFF. The rearrangement uses TRBV6-1 and TRBJ1-1; D gene ambiguous. This CDR3 contains 12 residues. The germline V and J ends were trimmed by 6 bases and 10 bases, with 15 bases remaining between them. Germline CDR1 MNHNS, CDR2 SASEGT.

V is TRBV6-5 and J is TRBJ2-2; no clear D gene. Germline CDR1 MNHEY, CDR2 SVGAGI. The CDR3 contains 15 residues. V dropped 6 bases and J dropped 3 bases, with 14 bases sitting between them. The CDR3 protein is CASSPETTYTGELFF. In DNA, the CDR3 is TGTGCCAGCAGCCCCGAAACAACCTACACCGGGGAGCTGTTTTTT.

The rearrangement joins TRBV25-1 to TRBJ1-2, with D perhaps TRBD1 (5 bases). CDR1 and CDR2 (germline): MGHDK, SYGVNS. This CDR3 spans 14 amino acids. V lost 5 bases and J 4 bases, leaving 14 bases between the germline ends. The CDR3 region has the DNA TGTGCCAGCAGTCCCTGGGGCCAGGGCTATGGCTACACCTTC. Translated, it gives CASSPWGQGYGYTF.

The V call is TRBV5-6, the J call TRBJ2-7; TRBD1 aligns across 10 bases. CDR3 length: 15 amino acids. Trimming removed 4 bases from V and 3 bases from J; junction bases left unmatched: 7. Germline CDR1 SGHDT, CDR2 YYEEEE. DNA for the CDR3: TGTGCCAGCAGCCTGGGACAGGGGTGGGACTACGAGCAGTACTTC. It specifies CASSLGQGWDYEQYF. The variable domain in full, completed from reference TRBV5-6 and TRBJ2-7, reads DAGVTQSPTHLIKTRGQQVTLRCSPKSGHDTVSWYQQALGQGPQFIFQYYEEEERQRGNFPDRFSGHQFPNYSSELNVNALLLGDSALYLCASSLGQGWDYEQYFGPGTRLTVT.

The chain combines TRBV15 with TRBJ2-1; D gene unclear. V was shortened by 4 bases and J by 3 bases, with 7 bases between the two germline ends. Per germline, CDR1 LNHNV and CDR2 YYDKDF (reference sequence). This CDR3 is built from 13 residues. The CDR3 coding sequence is TGTGCCACCAGCACTACTTACTACAATGAGCAGTTCTTC. The encoded protein is CATSTTYYNEQFF. The full variable domain, completed using reference TRBV15 and TRBJ2-1, is DAMVIQNPRYQVTQFGKPVTLSCSQTLNHNVMYWYQQKSSQAPKLLFHYYDKDFNNEADTPDNFQSRRPNTSFCFLDIRSPGLGDTAMYLCATSTTYYNEQFFGPGTRLTVL.

The chain links TRBV4-2 to TRBJ2-7; no definite D call. Trimming took off 0 bases at V and 5 bases at J, with 14 bases between the two ends. This CDR3 region has 15 residues. The germline V gene encodes CDR1 LGHNA and CDR2 YNFKEQ. The CDR3 sequence is CASSQEYVGSDEQYF. In DNA form, the CDR3 reads TGTGCCAGCAGCCAAGAGTATGTAGGGTCGGACGAGCAGTACTTC.

V and J are TRBV7-9 and TRBJ2-2; possible D gene TRBD2, 6 bases. Germline V gives CDR1 SEHNR, CDR2 FQNEAQ (reference sequence). V gave up 4 bases and J gave up 2 bases, with 17 bases separating them. The CDR3 runs 17 residues. DNA for the CDR3: TGTGCCAGCAGCTCATGGAGGGCCTACACAAACACCGGGGAGCTGTTTTTT. Protein sequence: CASSSWRAYTNTGELFF.

The chain joins TRBV5-3 to TRBJ1-4; D is ambiguous. TRBV5-3 is placed among ORFs of uncertain function. This CDR3 spans 15 amino acids. The ends were cut back, 2 bases at V and 4 bases at J, with 12 bases in the middle. The CDR3 DNA reads TGTGCCAGAAGCTTTCACCGGGCCCATAATGAAAAACTGTTTTTT. Its translation is CARSFHRAHNEKLFF.

This chain uses TRBV30 with TRBJ1-4, with 8 bases fitting TRBD1. Trimming cost V 1 base and J 7 bases; bases outside gene matches: 8. The V gene's germline CDR1 is GTSNPN and CDR2 SVGIG (reference sequence). The CDR3 is 15 residues long. In DNA form, the CDR3 reads TGTGCCTGGAGTGCCGGGCAGGGGGCTGTTGAAAAACTGTTTTTT. It yields the protein CAWSAGQGAVEKLFF.

J is TRBJ1-1 and V is TRBV27, with unresolved D. The V and J ends lost 6 bases and 0 bases respectively, with 11 bases between them. The CDR3 is 14 amino acids. The V gene's germline CDR1 is MNHEY and CDR2 SMNVEV (reference sequence). The CDR3 coding sequence is TGTGCCAGCAGCCTACAGAGCATGAACACTGAAGCTTTCTTT. This gives the protein CASSLQSMNTEAFF.

This chain joins TRBV9 and TRBJ2-2; 9 bases map to TRBD1. In germline, CDR1 is SGDLS, CDR2 YYNGEE. Germline trimming cut 4 bases from V and 6 bases from J; bases unmatched to any gene: 13. The CDR3 loop spans 17 amino acids. This CDR3 is CASSPNSGTGYAGELFF. The CDR3 bases are TGTGCCAGCAGCCCAAATTCCGGGACAGGGTACGCCGGGGAGCTGTTTTTT.

This chain links TRBV10-3 with TRBJ2-2; D is ambiguous. CDR3 length equals 13 residues. Trimming took 0 bases from V and 7 from J, leaving 6 bases between them. Germline V gene data show CDR1 as ENHRY and CDR2 as SYGVKD. The CDR3 nucleotides are TGTGCCATCAGTGAGTCGGTTGTCGGGGAGCTGTTTTTT. It yields the protein CAISESVVGELFF.

The chain joins TRBV7-9 to TRBJ2-1, with 7 positions matching TRBD1. The ends lost 5 bases at V and 4 bases at J; junction bases unmatched: 5. This CDR3 comprises 14 residues. Germline CDR1 reads SEHNR; CDR2 reads FQNEAQ (reference sequence). The chain's CDR3 is CASSLRQGYNEQFF. In DNA form, the CDR3 reads TGTGCCAGCAGCCTCCGACAGGGATACAATGAGCAGTTCTTC.

Only a few counts were recorded for this clone. The chain uses TRBV19 and TRBJ1-6, with D possibly being TRBD1 (5 bases). The CDR3 contains 15 residues. The V end was cut by 3 bases, the J end by 6 bases, with 12 bases between. From germline, CDR1 is LNHDA and CDR2 SQIVND (reference sequence). CDR3: CASSIVGGSNSPLHF. The CDR3 bases are TGTGCCAGTAGTATCGTCGGGGGATCTAATTCACCCCTCCACTTT.

This chain joins TRBV5-6 and TRBJ2-5, with 8 bases fitting TRBD1. Trimming cost V 5 bases and J 5 bases; bases outside gene matches: 14. CDR1 is SGHDT, CDR2 YYEEEE, per germline. CDR3 size: 16 residues. The CDR3 sequence: CASRRAARGPQETQYF. The CDR3 DNA reads as TGTGCCAGCAGGAGGGCGGCCAGGGGGCCCCAGGAGACCCAGTACTTC. The complete variable domain, with remaining parts taken from reference TRBV5-6 and TRBJ2-5, reads DAGVTQSPTHLIKTRGQQVTLRCSPKSGHDTVSWYQQALGQGPQFIFQYYEEEERQRGNFPDRFSGHQFPNYSSELNVNALLLGDSALYLCASRRAARGPQETQYFGPGTRLLVL.

The chain uses TRBV29-1 and TRBJ2-3; TRBD1 aligns across 11 bases. In germline, CDR1 is SQVTM, CDR2 ANQGSEA. The CDR3 extends over 17 amino acids. The junction had 15 bases not matched to a gene; V was cut back by 0 bases and J by 10 bases. The CDR3, as DNA: TGCAGCGTTGAAGATTGGGGCGGACAGGGGGCATCGGATGCGCAGTATTTT. Protein sequence: CSVEDWGGQGASDAQYF.

The CDR3 DNA is TGTGCCAGCAGTTTAGAGGGGGCGCGAACTGAAGCTTTCTTT. Its protein is CASSLEGARTEAFF. V is TRBV28 and J is TRBJ1-1, with 7 bases identical to TRBD1. V was clipped by 2 bases and J by 5 bases; unmatched bases: 5. Germline-derived CDR1 and CDR2 are MDHEN and SYDVKM. The CDR3 has 14 residues. Drawing the rest from reference TRBV28 and TRBJ1-1, the complete variable domain is DVKVTQSSRYLVKRTGEKVFLECVQDMDHENMFWYRQDPGLGLRLIYFSYDVKMKEKGDIPEGYSVSREKKERFSLILESASTNQTSMYLCASSLEGARTEAFFGQGTRLTVV.

The chain's CDR3 is CASSVDRDADTQYF. CDR3 in DNA: TGTGCCAGCAGTGTGGACAGGGACGCAGATACGCAGTATTTT. The chain joins TRBV6-1 to TRBJ2-3; 8 bases are shared with TRBD1. The CDR3 contains 14 residues. The germline gives CDR1 MNHNS, CDR2 SASEGT. Unmatched junction bases numbered 4, after V lost 4 bases and J lost 4 bases.

The chain combines TRBV10-3 with TRBJ2-7; no reliable D call. Trimming took off 5 bases at V and 3 bases at J, with 20 bases between the two ends. CDR3 size: 16 residues. The germline V gene has CDR1 ENHRY and CDR2 SYGVKD. CDR3: CAISPLGLRGGYEQYF. CDR3 bases: TGTGCCATCAGTCCCCTTGGCCTCCGCGGCGGCTACGAGCAGTACTTC.

The chain couples TRBV7-6 to TRBJ1-1; D gene uncertain. The V end lost 5 bases, the J end lost 2 bases, and 12 bases lay between the germline ends. CDR3 length: 14 residues. CDR1 and CDR2 from the germline V gene are SGHVS and FNYEAQ. The DNA for the CDR3 is TGTGCCAGCAGCCCGAGGACTGATAACACTGAAGCTTTCTTT. As protein: CASSPRTDNTEAFF.

The V gene is TRBV9, the J gene TRBJ2-3; 7 bases match TRBD1. Trimming took 0 bases from V and 4 from J; bases not matched to a gene: 8. The CDR3 contains 16 residues. CDR1 is SGDLS, CDR2 YYNGEE, per germline. In DNA form, the CDR3 reads TGTGCCAGCAGCGTAGCGGAGACAGGGTTGGCAGATACGCAGTATTTT. As protein: CASSVAETGLADTQYF.

The chain uses TRBV9 and TRBJ2-1; 9 bases line up with TRBD1. V shed 0 bases and J 9 bases; nucleotides not matched to a gene: 10. This CDR3 has 16 amino acids. Per the germline V gene, CDR1 is SGDLS and CDR2 is YYNGEE. CDR3 sequence: CASSVGGTGRLSEQFF. The DNA for the CDR3 is TGTGCCAGCAGCGTAGGGGGGACAGGGAGGCTGAGTGAGCAGTTCTTC.

Details on this clone: The same CDR3 can be traced to other DNA sequences in this sample. The chain carries TRBV5-1 and TRBJ2-3, with TRBD1 matching 9 bases. Germline V gene sequence: CDR1 SGHRS, CDR2 YFSETQ. The CDR3 contains 15 residues. Trimming at V came to 0 bases and at J to 4 bases, leaving 3 bases not matched to a gene. The DNA of the CDR3 is TGCGCCAGCAGCTTGGAGGGACAGGGTGCAGATACGCAGTATTTT. It translates to CASSLEGQGADTQYF.